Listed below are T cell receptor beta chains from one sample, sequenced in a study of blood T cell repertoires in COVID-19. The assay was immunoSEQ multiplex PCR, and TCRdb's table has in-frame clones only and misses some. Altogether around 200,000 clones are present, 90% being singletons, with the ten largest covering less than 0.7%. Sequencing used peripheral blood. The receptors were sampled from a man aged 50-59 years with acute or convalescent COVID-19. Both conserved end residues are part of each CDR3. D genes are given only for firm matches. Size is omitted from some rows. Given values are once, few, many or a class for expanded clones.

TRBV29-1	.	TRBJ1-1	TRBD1	TGCAGCGTTGGGGTGCAGGGGGAAGGTGAAGCTTTCTTT	CSVGVQGEGEAFF
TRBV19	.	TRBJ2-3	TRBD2	TGTGCCAGTAGTAAACTAGCGCGGGCAGATACGCAGTATTTT	CASSKLARADTQYF
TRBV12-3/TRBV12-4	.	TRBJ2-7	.	TGTGCCAGCAGTTTTTCAGTGACAGGACAGTACTTC	CASSFSVTGQYF
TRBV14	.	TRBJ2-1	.	TGTGCCAGCAGCCAAGATTTGGGCCTAGGCGGTGCCGGAGGCCGCAAAGACTACAATGAGCAGTTCTTC	CASSQDLGLGGAGGRKDYNEQFF
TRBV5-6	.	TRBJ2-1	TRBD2	TGTGCCAGCAGCCCTCTTAGCGGGGGGTCCTACAATGAGCAGTTCTTC	CASSPLSGGSYNEQFF
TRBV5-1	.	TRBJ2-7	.	TGCGCCAGCAGCTTGGGACGGGGTGCCTCCTACGAGCAGTACTTC	CASSLGRGASYEQYF
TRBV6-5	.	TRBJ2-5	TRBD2	TGTGCCAGCAGGACTAGCGGGGGTCAAGAGACCCAGTACTTC	CASRTSGGQETQYF
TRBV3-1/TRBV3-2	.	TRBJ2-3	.	TGTGCCAGCAGCCAAGGGTGGCTCGCAGGGCCTGTTGATACGCAGTATTTT	CASSQGWLAGPVDTQYF
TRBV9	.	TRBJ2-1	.	TGTGCCAGCAGCAGAGGTGGTGAGCAGTTCTTC	CASSRGGEQFF
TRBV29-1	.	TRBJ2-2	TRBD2	TGCAGCGTTGGGCGTAGCGGGAGGCCTAACACCGGGGAGCTGTTTTTT	CSVGRSGRPNTGELFF
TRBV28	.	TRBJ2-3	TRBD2	TGTGCCAGCTCTCCGCTAGCGGGAGTGGCAGATACGCAGTATTTT	CASSPLAGVADTQYF
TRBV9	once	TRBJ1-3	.	TGTGCCAGCAGCGTAGGGGTGACTAGCTCTGGAAACACCATATATTTT	CASSVGVTSSGNTIYF
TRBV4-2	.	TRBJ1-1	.	TGTGCCAGCAGCCGCGGAGCGGGGGCGAACACTGAAGCTTTCTTT	CASSRGAGANTEAFF
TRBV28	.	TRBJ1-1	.	TGTGCCAGCAGTATCCCCCTGGAGGGGAGGACTGAAGCTTTCTTT	CASSIPLEGRTEAFF
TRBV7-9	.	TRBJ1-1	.	TGTGCCAGCAGCCCACGGGACATTCTAAACACTGAAGCTTTCTTT	CASSPRDILNTEAFF
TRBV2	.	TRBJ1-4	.	TGTGCCAGCAATAGGGGAAGCGAAAAACTGTTTTTT	CASNRGSEKLFF
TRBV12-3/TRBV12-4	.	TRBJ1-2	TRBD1	TGTGCTAGCAGATTGACAGGGTTGGGCTACACCTTC	CASRLTGLGYTF
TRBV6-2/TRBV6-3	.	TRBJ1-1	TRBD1	TGTGCCAGCAGTTCCCAGGGGGCGGGTGAAGCTTTCTTT	CASSSQGAGEAFF
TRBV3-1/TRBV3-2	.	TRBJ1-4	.	TGTGCCAGCAGCCAAGAGCCGCGAAATGAAAAACTGTTTTTT	CASSQEPRNEKLFF
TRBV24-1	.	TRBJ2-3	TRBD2	TGTGCCACCAGTGATCGCGGACTAGCGGGGCGAGGGGATACGCAGTATTTT	CATSDRGLAGRGDTQYF
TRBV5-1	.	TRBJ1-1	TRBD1	TGCGCCAGCAGCTCGGGACAGTCATACACTGAAGCTTTCTTT	CASSSGQSYTEAFF
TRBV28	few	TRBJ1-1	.	TGTGCCAGCAGCACTCCAGGGCGCACTGAAGCTTTCTTT	CASSTPGRTEAFF
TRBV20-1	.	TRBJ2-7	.	TGCAGTTCCCCGCAAGAGTACGAGCAGTACTTC	CSSPQEYEQYF
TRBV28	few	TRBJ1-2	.	TGTGCCAGCAGACTCCCCAACTATGGCTACACCTTC	CASRLPNYGYTF
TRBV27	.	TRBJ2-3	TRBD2	TGTGCCAGCAGCCTCTTAGGGACTAGCGGGACCCCAGATACGCAGTATTTT	CASSLLGTSGTPDTQYF
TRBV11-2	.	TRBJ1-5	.	TGTGCCAGCAGCTACGGACAGCATAGCAATCAGCCCCAGCATTTT	CASSYGQHSNQPQHF
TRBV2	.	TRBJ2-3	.	TGTGCCAGCACCCCAGACAGGAGTAGCACAGATACGCAGTATTTT	CASTPDRSSTDTQYF
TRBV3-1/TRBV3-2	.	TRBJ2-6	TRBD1	TGTGCCAGCAGCCAAGATCCAGGGACAGGGAGCGTCCTGACTTTC	CASSQDPGTGSVLTF
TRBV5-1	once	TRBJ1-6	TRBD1	TGCGCCAGCAGCCTCCGACAGGGTGGTTCACCCCTCCACTTT	CASSLRQGGSPLHF
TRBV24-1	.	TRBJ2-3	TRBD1	TGTGCCACCAGTGATCCCCCCGGACAGGGGGCTACTGATACGCAGTATTTT	CATSDPPGQGATDTQYF
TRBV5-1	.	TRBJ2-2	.	TGCGCCAGCAGCTTGGGGGGCAGCGCGAACACCGGGGAGCTGTTTTTT	CASSLGGSANTGELFF
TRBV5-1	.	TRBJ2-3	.	TGCGCCAGCAGCTTGTTGACAAAAGATACGCAGTATTTT	CASSLLTKDTQYF
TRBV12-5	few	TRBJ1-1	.	TGTGCTAGTGGTTGGGAAGGGAGCGAAGCTTTCTTT	CASGWEGSEAFF
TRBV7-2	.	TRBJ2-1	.	TGTGCCAGCAGCTCTAGTGGGGGGGCTCTAGCCTCATTCCCGCAGTTCTTC	CASSSSGGALASFPQFF
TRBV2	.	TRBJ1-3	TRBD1	TGTGCCAGCGACCGGGACAGGGTTTTTCCTGGAAACACCATATATTTT	CASDRDRVFPGNTIYF
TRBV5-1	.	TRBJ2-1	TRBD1	TGCGCCAGCAGCGCAGGGGGCGAAGCCTACAATGAGCAGTTCTTC	CASSAGGEAYNEQFF
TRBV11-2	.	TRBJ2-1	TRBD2	TGTGCCAGCAGCTTAGATCCCGGGACTAGTTGGAATGAGCAGTTCTTC	CASSLDPGTSWNEQFF
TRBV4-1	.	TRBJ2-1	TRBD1	TGCGCCAGCAGCCTCCTACCGGGACAGGGAAATGAGCAGTTCTTC	CASSLLPGQGNEQFF
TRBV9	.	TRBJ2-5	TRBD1	TGTGCCAGCAGCGTAGCCCGTGGGACAGGGAAACAAGAGACCCAGTACTTC	CASSVARGTGKQETQYF
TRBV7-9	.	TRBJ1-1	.	TGTGCCAGCAGCTTAGCGGGGAGGGACACTGAAGCTTTCTTT	CASSLAGRDTEAFF
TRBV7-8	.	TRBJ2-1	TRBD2	TGTGCCAGCAGCTTAACCCGGTTAGCGGGACGCAATGAGCAGTTCTTC	CASSLTRLAGRNEQFF
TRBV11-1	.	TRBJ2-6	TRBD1	TGTGCCAGCAGCTTAGCCCCAACAGGGGCTGGGGCCAACGTCCTGACTTTC	CASSLAPTGAGANVLTF
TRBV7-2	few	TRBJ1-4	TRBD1	TGTGCCAGCAGCTTAGTTCGGCCGGTACCAGGGGGGAGGAAAAAACTGTTTTTT	CASSLVRPVPGGRKKLFF
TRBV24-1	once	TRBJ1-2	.	TGTGCCACCAGTCCCCGCGGGAGTAGCTATGGCTACACCTTC	CATSPRGSSYGYTF
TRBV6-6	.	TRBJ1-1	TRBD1	TGTGCCAGCCCGACCGCAGGGGGCACTGAAGCTTTCTTT	CASPTAGGTEAFF
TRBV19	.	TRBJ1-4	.	TGTGCCAGTAGTATTACAGGGACCCAAACTAATGAAAAACTGTTTTTT	CASSITGTQTNEKLFF
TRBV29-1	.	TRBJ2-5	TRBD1	TGCAGCGTTGGCGGACAGGGGGCAGAGACCCAGTACTTC	CSVGGQGAETQYF
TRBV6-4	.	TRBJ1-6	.	TGTGCCAGCAGTGAGTTTCCCAGGGGCAATTCACCCCTCCACTTT	CASSEFPRGNSPLHF
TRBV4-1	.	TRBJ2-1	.	TGCGCCAGCAGCCGGAAGTGGGGGGTGGGTAATGAGCAGTTCTTC	CASSRKWGVGNEQFF
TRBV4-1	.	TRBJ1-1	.	TGCGCCAGCAGCCTGACTGGACAGCTTGAAGCTTTCTTT	CASSLTGQLEAFF
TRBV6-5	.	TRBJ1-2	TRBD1	TGTGCCAGCAGCCCCGCAGGGGGCCGGGACTATGGCTACACCTTC	CASSPAGGRDYGYTF
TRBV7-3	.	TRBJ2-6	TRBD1	TGTGCCAGCAGCTTAGGGACAGGTGGTTCTGGGGCCAACGTCCTGACTTTC	CASSLGTGGSGANVLTF
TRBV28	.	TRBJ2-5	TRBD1	TGTGCCAGCAACATACAGGGGGCAGTTGAGACCCAGTACTTC	CASNIQGAVETQYF
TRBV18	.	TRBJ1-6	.	TGTGCCAGCTCACCACGGGGAACAGGGAATAATTCACCCCTCCACTTT	CASSPRGTGNNSPLHF
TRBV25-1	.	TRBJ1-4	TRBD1	TGTGCCAGCAGTGACCAGGGACAGATGAATAATGAAAAACTGTTTTTT	CASSDQGQMNNEKLFF